This T cell receptor beta chain was sequenced during a study of vaccination and CD4 T cells after COVID-19 (dated by TCRdb to between 2020 and 2023). Study-level background: SARS-CoV-2 positivity had been established in the convalescent patients by nasal swab PCR, and mild disease was recorded in roughly 10 of these patients and severe disease in one. Six males and four females were included in the convalescent cohort, with two Hispanic individuals, seven Caucasians, two Asians and one multiracial person represented. Two doses of either the Pfizer-BioNTech BNT162b2 vaccine (n=8) or the Moderna mRNA-1273 vaccine (n=2) were administered to participants. Post-COVID blood samples were collected from convalescent patients a median of roughly 100 days after diagnosis, with a range of roughly 35 to 180 days. Post-vaccine blood samples were collected a median of about 72 days after the second vaccine dose, ranging from about 13 to 241 days. Culture stimuli were overlapping spike peptide pools from SARS-CoV-2 and from the common cold coronaviruses HCoV-NL63, HCoV-OC43 and HCoV-229E. As controls, cultures received a CEFX viral epitope pool (the positive control), an HIV-1 Nef peptide pool (the negative control), or no peptide at all. The spike-specific CD4+ TCR repertoire was compared before and after mRNA vaccination in fewer than eleven COVID-19 convalescent patients and a handful of infection-naive healthy vaccine recipients.

Results and caveats for the whole study, not just this receptor: The median count of SARS-CoV-2-reactive clonotypes went up from 21 after infection to 30 to 40 after vaccination, although the change was not significant. Nearly all vaccine-specific clones in convalescent patients (304 of 307) were mono-reactive for SARS-CoV-2 spike rather than cross-reactive with common cold coronaviruses. Only a relatively small number of convalescent patients were included in the study, and early timepoints following natural infection were not analyzed. Among convalescent patients, a median about 90% of the SARS-CoV-2-reactive clones seen after vaccination appeared only after vaccination, which suggests priming specific to the vaccine.

In regard to this clonotype: Its antigen is currently not known. No base-level quality is on record; no much larger clone is a single base apart.

The CDR3 has 11 amino acids, counting the end cysteine and phenylalanine. Only the CDR3 DNA stays, 33 bases, in frame from base 1. Relative to germline, V is 5 bases shorter and J is 10 bases shorter, with 12 bases between their ends. The germline V gene (reference sequence) provides CDR1 GTSNPN and CDR2 SVGIG. Library preparation employed PCR. DNA from cultured CD4+ T cells was subjected to TCR sequencing with the Oncomine TCR Beta short-read assay at the Johns Hopkins FTIC core. The QIAamp micro DNA kit was used to extract genomic DNA from the cultured CD4+ T cells. The Oncomine TCR Beta libraries from cultured CD4+ T cells were pooled using unique dual indexes and then sequenced on an Illumina iSeq 100. Per the authors' processing: Non-productive sequences were removed, and CDR3s that did not start with C, did not end with F or W, or were shorter than 7 amino acids were discarded. The MANAFEST web application identified antigen-specific clonotypes by comparing peptide-stimulated wells against reference wells and other culture wells. To be called positive, a clone needed an FDR below 0.05, an odds ratio above 5, and a productive frequency above 0.1% in at least two of three replicate wells. A clonotype was classed as cross-reactive if the clonotype showed significant expansion both in SARS-CoV-2 spike wells and in at least one common cold coronavirus spike condition. Levenshtein distances (stringdist) and unrooted phylogenetic trees (ape) in R version 3.6.1 were used to assess CDR3 homology. The raw public reads went through TCRdb reprocessing: fastp at Q25, MiXCR clone calling, in-frame beta chains kept. Rows with one shared CDR3 protein collapse into an entry with the most common genes and DNA. TCRdb's processing, not the study's, gives the V and J calls here. The sample contains about 16,000 distinct CDR3 sequences, 45% to 60% of them found a single time. Clones ranked in the top ten supply about a fifth of the sample.

This sample's treatment or condition label indicates: roughly nine-day PBMC culture with coronavirus spike peptide pools or control peptides (ViraFEST assay). The ViraFEST assay was used in the study, in which antigen-specific T cells were expanded with peptide pools and expanded clonotypes were subsequently identified by TCR sequencing. The positive SARS-CoV-2 PCR tests of the convalescent patients were dated from March to December 2020, before the Alpha, Beta and Delta variants emerged in the United States. Each well held roughly 2.2 million PBMCs cultured in IMDM containing roughly 5.4% human AB serum and around 10 IU/ml IL-2, with about 10 ug/ml peptide pools added. On days 3 and 7, half of the culture medium was replaced with fresh IL-2-containing medium. Once the cells had been in culture for around nine days, the EasySep CD4+ T cell isolation kit was used to isolate CD4+ T cells by negative selection. Ficoll-Paque Plus gradient centrifugation was used to isolate PBMCs from whole blood, and the isolated PBMCs were then either used fresh or cryopreserved at -140C. Each culture condition was generally run in triplicate wells.

This receptor chain uses TRBV30 and TRBJ1-5; no D gene call is confident. The sample here was CD4+ T cells from blood, cultured in vitro, taken before SARS-CoV-2 vaccination. This TCR came from a human donor who had recovered from COVID-19. The DNA reads as follows: TGTGCCTGGGTGAGGACGTGTCCCCAGCATTTT. Its translation is CAWVRTCPQHF.